This T cell receptor beta chain is drawn from a study of blood T cells in healthy people across ages. The CDR3 is 14 residues long. Germline CDR1 MDHEN, CDR2 SYDVKM. A J-beta primer mix and a sample-barcoded 5' primer were used in a second PCR of roughly 6 to 11 cycles. MiXCR, applied by TCRdb to the 5' RACE reads, yields one record per CDR3 protein. The sample has 750,000 to 850,000 distinct CDR3 sequences, approximately 25% seen once; the top ten hold 3.7%. Total RNA amounts of at least 5 micrograms were extracted per sample. A few counts support this clonotype. The same sample was also studied in work on T cells of mothers and their children.

The sequence was obtained from a boy younger than 18 in good health. Sequencing input: blood. The rearrangement links TRBV28 to TRBJ2-5; D is unclear. The J call may be faulty, since TRBJ2-7 better matches the DNA end. CDR3 region: CASRTGRLSYEQYF. DNA of the CDR3: TGTGCCAGCAGGACCGGACGCCTGTCCTACGAGCAGTACTTC.